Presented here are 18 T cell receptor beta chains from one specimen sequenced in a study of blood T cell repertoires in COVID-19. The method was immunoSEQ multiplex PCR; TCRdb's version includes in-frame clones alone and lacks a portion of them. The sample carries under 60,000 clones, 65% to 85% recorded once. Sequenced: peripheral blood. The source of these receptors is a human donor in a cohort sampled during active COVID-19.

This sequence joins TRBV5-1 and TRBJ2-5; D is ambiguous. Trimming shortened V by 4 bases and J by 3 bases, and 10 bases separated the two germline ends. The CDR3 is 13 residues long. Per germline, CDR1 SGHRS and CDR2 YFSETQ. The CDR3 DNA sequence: TGCGCCAGCAGCCACCGAGTTGAAGAGACCCAGTACTTC. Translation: CASSHRVEETQYF. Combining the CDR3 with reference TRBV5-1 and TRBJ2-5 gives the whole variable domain KAGVTQTPRYLIKTRGQQVTLSCSPISGHRSVSWYQQTPGQGLQFLFEYFSETQRNKGNFPGRFSGRQFSNSRSEMNVSTLELGDSALYLCASSHRVEETQYFGPGTRLLVL.

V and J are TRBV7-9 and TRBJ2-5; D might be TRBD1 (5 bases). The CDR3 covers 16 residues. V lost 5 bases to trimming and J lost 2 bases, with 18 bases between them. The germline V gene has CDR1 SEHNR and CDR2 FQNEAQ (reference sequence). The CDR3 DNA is TGTGCCAGCAGCCGGATGACAGTGGCAGTTCAAGAGACCCAGTACTTC. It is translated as CASSRMTVAVQETQYF. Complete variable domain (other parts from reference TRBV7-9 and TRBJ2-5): DTGVSQNPRHKITKRGQNVTFRCDPISEHNRLYWYRQTLGQGPEFLTYFQNEAQLEKSRLLSDRFSAERPKGSFSTLEIQRTEQGDSAMYLCASSRMTVAVQETQYFGPGTRLLVL.

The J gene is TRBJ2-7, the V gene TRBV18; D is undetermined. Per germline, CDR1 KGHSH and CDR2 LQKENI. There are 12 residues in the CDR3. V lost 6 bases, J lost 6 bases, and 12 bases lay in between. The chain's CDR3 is CASSRTAAEQYF. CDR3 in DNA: TGTGCCAGCTCTCGAACGGCGGCCGAGCAGTACTTC. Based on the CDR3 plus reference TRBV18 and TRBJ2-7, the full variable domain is NAGVMQNPRHLVRRRGQEARLRCSPMKGHSHVYWYRQLPEEGLKFMVYLQKENIIDESGMPKERFSAEFPKEGPSILRIQQVVRGDSAAYFCASSRTAAEQYFGPGTRLTVT.

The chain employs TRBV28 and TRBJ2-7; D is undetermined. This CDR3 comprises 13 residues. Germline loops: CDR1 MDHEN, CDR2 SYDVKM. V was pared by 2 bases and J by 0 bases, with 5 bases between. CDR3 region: CASSLEASYEQYF. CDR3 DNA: TGTGCCAGCAGTTTAGAAGCCTCCTACGAGCAGTACTTC.

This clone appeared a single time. In DNA, the CDR3 is TGTGCCAGCAGCTTACCAGGGGACACTGAAGCTTTCTTT. Translating gives CASSLPGDTEAFF. The chain combines TRBV7-8 with TRBJ1-1; tentatively, D is TRBD1 (6 bases). The CDR3 runs 13 residues. The germline gives CDR1 SGHVS, CDR2 FQNEAQ. V lost 2 bases and J 3 bases, leaving 7 bases between the germline ends.

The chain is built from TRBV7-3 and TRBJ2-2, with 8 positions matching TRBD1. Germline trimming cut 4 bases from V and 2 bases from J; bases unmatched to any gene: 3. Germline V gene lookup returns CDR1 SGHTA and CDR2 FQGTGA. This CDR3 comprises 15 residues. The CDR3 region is CASSYGQGNTGELFF. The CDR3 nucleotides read TGTGCCAGCAGCTACGGACAGGGAAACACCGGGGAGCTGTTTTTT.

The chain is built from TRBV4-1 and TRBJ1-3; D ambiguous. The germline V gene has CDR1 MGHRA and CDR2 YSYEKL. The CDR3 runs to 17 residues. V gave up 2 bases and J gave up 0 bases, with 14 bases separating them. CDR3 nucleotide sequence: TGCGCCAGCAGCCAAATACCTCGGGGAGACTCTGGAAACACCATATATTTT. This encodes CASSQIPRGDSGNTIYF.

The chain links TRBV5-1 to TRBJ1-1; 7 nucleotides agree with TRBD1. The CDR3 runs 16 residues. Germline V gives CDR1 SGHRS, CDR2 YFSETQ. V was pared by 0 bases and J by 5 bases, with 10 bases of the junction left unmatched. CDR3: CASSLEGGSRGTEAFF. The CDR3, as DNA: TGCGCCAGCAGCTTGGAAGGGGGCTCAAGAGGTACTGAAGCTTTCTTT.

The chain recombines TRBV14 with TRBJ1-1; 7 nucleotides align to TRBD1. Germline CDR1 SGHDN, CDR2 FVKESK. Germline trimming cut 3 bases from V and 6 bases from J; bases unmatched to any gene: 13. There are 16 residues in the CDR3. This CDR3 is CASSHRTGWGIPEAFF. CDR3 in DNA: TGTGCCAGCAGCCATCGGACAGGTTGGGGAATTCCTGAAGCTTTCTTT.

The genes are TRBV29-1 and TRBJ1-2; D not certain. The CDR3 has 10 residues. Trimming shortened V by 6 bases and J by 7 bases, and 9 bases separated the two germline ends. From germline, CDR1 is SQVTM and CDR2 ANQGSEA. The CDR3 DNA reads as TGCAGCGTCTATAACGGTGGCTACACCTTC. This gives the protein CSVYNGGYTF.

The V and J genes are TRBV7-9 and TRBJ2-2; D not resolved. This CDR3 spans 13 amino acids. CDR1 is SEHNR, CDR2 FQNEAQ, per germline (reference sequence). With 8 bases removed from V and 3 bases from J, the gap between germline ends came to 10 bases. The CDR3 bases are TGTGCCAGCCCGAGGTACGACACCGGGGAGCTGTTTTTT. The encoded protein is CASPRYDTGELFF.

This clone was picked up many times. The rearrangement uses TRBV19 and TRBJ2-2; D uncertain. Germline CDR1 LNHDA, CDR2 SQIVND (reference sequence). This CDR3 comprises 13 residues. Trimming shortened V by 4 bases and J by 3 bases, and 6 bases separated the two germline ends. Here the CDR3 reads CASSKPYTGELFF. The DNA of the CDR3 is TGTGCCAGTAGTAAGCCTTACACCGGGGAGCTGTTTTTT.

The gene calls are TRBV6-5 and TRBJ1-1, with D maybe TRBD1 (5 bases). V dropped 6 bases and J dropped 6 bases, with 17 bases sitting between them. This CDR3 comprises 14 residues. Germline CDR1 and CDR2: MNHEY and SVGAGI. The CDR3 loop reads CASSQRRRGAEAFF. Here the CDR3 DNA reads TGTGCCAGCAGCCAACGTCGACGGGGGGCTGAAGCTTTCTTT.

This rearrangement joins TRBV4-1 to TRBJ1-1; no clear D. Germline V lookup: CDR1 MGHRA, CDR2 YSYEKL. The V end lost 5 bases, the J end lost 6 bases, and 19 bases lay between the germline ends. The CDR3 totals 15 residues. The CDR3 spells CASSSGRVSSPEAFF. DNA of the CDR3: TGCGCCAGCAGCAGTGGGCGGGTCTCCAGTCCTGAAGCTTTCTTT.

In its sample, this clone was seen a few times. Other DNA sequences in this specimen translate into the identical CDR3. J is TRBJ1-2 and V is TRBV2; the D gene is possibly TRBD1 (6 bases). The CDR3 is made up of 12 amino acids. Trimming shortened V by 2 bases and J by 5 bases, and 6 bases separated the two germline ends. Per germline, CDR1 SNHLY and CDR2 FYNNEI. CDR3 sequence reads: CASSEQGYGYTF. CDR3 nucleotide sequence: TGTGCCAGCAGTGAACAGGGGTATGGCTACACCTTC. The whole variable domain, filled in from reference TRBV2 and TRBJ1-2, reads EPEVTQTPSHQVTQMGQEVILRCVPISNHLYFYWYRQILGQKVEFLVSFYNNEISEKSEIFDDQFSVERPDGSNFTLKIRSTKLEDSAMYFCASSEQGYGYTFGSGTRLTVV.

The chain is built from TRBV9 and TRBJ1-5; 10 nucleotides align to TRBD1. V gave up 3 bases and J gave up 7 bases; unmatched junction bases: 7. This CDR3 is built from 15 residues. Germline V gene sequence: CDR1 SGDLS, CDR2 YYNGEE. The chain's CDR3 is CASSAGQGIRQPQHF. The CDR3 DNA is TGTGCCAGCAGCGCGGGACAGGGGATTCGGCAGCCCCAGCATTTT.

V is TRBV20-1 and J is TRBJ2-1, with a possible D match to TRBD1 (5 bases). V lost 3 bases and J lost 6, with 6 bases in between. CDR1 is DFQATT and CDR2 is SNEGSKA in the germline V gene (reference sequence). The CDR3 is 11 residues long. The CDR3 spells CSARQGNEQFF. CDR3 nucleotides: TGCAGTGCTAGGCAGGGCAATGAGCAGTTCTTC.

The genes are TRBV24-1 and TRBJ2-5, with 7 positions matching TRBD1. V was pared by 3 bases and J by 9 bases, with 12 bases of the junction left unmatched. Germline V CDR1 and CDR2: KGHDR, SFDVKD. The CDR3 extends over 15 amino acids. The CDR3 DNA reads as TGTGCCACCAGTGATCCAATGGACAGGTCCGGGGCCCAGTACTTC. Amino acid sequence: CATSDPMDRSGAQYF.